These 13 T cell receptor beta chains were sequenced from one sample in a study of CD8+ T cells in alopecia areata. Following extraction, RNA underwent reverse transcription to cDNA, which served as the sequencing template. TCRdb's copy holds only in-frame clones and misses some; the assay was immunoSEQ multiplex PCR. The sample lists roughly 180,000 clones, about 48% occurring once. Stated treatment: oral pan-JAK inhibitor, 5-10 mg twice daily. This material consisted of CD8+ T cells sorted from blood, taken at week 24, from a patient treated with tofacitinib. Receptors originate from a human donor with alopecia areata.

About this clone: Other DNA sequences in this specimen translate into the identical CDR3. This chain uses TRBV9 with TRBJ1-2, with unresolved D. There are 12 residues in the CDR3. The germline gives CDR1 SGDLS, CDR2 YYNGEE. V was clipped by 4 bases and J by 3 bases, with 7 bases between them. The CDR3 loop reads CASSPPDYGYTF. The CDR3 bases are TGTGCCAGCAGCCCGCCAGACTATGGCTACACCTTC.

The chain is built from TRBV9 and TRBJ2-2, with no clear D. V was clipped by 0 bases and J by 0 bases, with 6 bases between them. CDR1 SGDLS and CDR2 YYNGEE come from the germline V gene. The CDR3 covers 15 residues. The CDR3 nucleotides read TGTGCCAGCAGCGTAGACAGATCGAACACCGGGGAGCTGTTTTTT. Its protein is CASSVDRSNTGELFF.

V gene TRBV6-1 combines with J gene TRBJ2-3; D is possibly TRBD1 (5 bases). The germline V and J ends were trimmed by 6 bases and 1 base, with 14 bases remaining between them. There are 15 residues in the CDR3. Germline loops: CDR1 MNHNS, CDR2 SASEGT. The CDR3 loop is CASRADSFGTDTQYF. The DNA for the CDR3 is TGTGCCAGCAGGGCCGACAGTTTCGGCACAGATACGCAGTATTTT.

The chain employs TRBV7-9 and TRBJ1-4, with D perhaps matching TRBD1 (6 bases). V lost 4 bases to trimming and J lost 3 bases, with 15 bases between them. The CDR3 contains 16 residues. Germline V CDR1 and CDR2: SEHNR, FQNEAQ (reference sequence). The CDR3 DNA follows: TGTGCCAGCAGCTGGCCAGGGGAGAAGGCTAATGAAAAACTGTTTTTT. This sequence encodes CASSWPGEKANEKLFF. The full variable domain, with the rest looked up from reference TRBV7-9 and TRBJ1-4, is DTGVSQNPRHKITKRGQNVTFRCDPISEHNRLYWYRQTLGQGPEFLTYFQNEAQLEKSRLLSDRFSAERPKGSFSTLEIQRTEQGDSAMYLCASSWPGEKANEKLFFGSGTQLSVL.

CDR3 DNA: TGCGCCAGCAGCCAAGACGCTTACGACAGGGTGGTGTATGGCTACACCTTC. Protein product: CASSQDAYDRVVYGYTF. The gene calls are TRBV4-1 and TRBJ1-2, with TRBD1 identical over 7 bases. V shed 0 bases and J 5 bases; nucleotides not matched to a gene: 12. The CDR3 consists of 17 residues. Germline V CDR1 and CDR2: MGHRA, YSYEKL.

The CDR3 DNA follows: TGTGCCAGCAGCGACTCCAGGGAAAACTACCCTAACACTGAAGCTTTCTTT. Its protein product is CASSDSRENYPNTEAFF. The J gene is TRBJ1-1, the V gene TRBV5-6; possible D gene TRBD1, 5 bases. The CDR3 is 17 residues long. V was pared by 4 bases and J by 2 bases, with 21 bases between. CDR1 and CDR2 from the germline V gene are SGHDT and YYEEEE.

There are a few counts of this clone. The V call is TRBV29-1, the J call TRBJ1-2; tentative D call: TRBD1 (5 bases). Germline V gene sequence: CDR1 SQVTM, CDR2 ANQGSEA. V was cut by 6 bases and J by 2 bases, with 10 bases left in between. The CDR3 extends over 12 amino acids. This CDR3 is CSVPTENYGYTF. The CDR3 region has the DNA TGCAGCGTCCCGACAGAGAACTATGGCTACACCTTC.

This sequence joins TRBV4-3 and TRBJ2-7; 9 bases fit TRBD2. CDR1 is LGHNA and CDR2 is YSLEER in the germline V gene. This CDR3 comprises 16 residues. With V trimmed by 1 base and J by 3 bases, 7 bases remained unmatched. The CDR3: CASSQGVAGEIYEQYF. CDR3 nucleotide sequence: TGCGCCAGCAGCCAAGGTGTAGCGGGGGAGATCTACGAGCAGTACTTC.

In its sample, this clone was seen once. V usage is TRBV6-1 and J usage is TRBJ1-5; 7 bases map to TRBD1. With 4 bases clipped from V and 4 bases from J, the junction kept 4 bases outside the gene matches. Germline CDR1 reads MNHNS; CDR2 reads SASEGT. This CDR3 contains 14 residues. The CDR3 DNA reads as TGTGCCAGCAGTGGACAGGGTGGAAATCAGCCCCAGCATTTT. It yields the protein CASSGQGGNQPQHF.

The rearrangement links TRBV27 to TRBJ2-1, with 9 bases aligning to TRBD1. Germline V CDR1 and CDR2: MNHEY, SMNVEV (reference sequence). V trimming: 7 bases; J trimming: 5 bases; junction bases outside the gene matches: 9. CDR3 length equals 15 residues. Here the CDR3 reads CASKIGQGRNNEQFF. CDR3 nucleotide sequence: TGTGCCAGCAAGATAGGACAGGGGAGAAACAATGAGCAGTTCTTC.

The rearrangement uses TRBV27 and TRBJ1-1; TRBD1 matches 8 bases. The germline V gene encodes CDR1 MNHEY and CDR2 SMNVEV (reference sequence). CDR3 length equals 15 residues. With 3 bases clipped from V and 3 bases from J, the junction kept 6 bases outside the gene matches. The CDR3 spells CASSFAPTGDTEAFF. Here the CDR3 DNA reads TGTGCCAGCAGTTTCGCACCGACAGGGGACACTGAAGCTTTCTTT.

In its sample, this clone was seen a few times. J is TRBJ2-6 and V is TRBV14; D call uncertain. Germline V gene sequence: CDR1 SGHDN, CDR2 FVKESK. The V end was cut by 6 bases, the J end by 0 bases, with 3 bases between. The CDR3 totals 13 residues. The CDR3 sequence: CASSFSGANVLTF. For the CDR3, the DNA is TGTGCCAGCAGTTTCTCTGGGGCCAACGTCCTGACTTTC.

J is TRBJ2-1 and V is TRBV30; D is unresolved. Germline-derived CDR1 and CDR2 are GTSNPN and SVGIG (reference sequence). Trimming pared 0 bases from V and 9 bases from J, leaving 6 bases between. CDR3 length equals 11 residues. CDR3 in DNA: TGTGCCTGGAGTGTTAGCACTGAGCAGTTCTTC. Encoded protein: CAWSVSTEQFF.